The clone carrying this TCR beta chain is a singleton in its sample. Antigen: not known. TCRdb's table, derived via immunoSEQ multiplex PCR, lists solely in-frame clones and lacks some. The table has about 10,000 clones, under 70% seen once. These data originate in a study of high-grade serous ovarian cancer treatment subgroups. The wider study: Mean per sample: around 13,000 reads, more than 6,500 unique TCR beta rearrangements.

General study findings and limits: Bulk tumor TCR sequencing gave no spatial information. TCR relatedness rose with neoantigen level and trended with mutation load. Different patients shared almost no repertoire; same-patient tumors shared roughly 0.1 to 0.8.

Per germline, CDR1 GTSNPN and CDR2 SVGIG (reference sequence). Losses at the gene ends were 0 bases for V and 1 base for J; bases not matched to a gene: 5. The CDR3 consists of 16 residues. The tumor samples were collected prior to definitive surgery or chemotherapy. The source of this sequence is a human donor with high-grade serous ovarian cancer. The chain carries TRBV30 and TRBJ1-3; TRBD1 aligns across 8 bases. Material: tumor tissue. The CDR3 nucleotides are TGTGCCTGGAGTGTAGTCAGGGGGCGATCTGGAAACACCATATATTTT. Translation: CAWSVVRGRSGNTIYF.